This TCR beta chain appears in the sequencing data of a study of siplizumab effects on memory and regulatory T cells. Germline loops: CDR1 ENHRY, CDR2 SYGVKD. The germline V and J ends were trimmed by 9 bases and 2 bases, with 13 bases remaining between them. This CDR3 region has 13 residues. Clones were read by immunoSEQ multiplex PCR, and TCRdb kept only the in-frame ones, dropping some. The repertoire holds 85,000 to 120,000 clones, approximately 90% seen once, with about 1.1% in the top ten. V gene TRBV10-3 combines with J gene TRBJ1-2; possible D gene TRBD1, 5 bases. The sequence derives from a human donor in good health. The material sequenced was CD4+ T cells sorted from blood. CDR3 protein: CAIGGGFNYGYTF. CDR3 in DNA: TGTGCCATTGGGGGGGGATTCAACTATGGCTACACCTTC.